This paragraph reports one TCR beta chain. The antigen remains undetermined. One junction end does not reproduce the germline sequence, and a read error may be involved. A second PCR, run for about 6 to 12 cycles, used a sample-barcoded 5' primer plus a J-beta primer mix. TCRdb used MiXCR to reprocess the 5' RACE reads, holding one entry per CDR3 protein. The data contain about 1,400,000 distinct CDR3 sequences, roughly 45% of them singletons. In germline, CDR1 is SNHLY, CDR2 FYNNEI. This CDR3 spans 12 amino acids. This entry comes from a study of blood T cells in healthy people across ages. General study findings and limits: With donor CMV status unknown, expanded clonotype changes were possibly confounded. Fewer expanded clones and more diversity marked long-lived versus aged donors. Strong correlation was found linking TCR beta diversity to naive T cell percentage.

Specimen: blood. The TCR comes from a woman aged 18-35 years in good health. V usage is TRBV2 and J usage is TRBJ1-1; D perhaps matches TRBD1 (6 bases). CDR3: CASSSGVTQAFF. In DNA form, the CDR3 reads TGTGCCAGCAGTTCAGGGGTCACTCAAGCTTTCTTT.